This T cell receptor (beta chain) came from a study of OX40 agonist ivuxolimab in advanced cancers. Overall study context: The dose of intravenous ivuxolimab that patients received every 2 weeks ranged from 0.01 to 10 mg/kg. Study conclusions and caveats: Partial responders at 0.1-3.0 mg/kg showed near-lowest clonal expansion.

A remark on this clone: Its antigen is still unknown.

The germline V gene encodes CDR1 SGDLS and CDR2 YYNGEE. This CDR3 is built from 15 residues. V lost 0 bases and J lost 1, with 8 bases in between. Sequencing used immunoSEQ multiplex PCR; TCRdb keeps in-frame clones, though not all of them. The data show about 72,000 clones, with 75% to 90% seen just once and roughly 11% held by the top ten. The study sampled blood at baseline, cycle 4 day 1, and cycle 7 day 1. This specimen was CD4+ or CD8+ T cells sorted from blood, taken in a trial of the OX40 agonist ivuxolimab. The V and J genes are TRBV9 and TRBJ2-1; D might be TRBD2 (5 bases). This receptor was obtained from an adult with an advanced solid tumor such as melanoma, head and neck, liver or kidney cancer. The CDR3 nucleotides are TGTGCCAGCAGCGTAGAATCGGGATCCTACAATGAGCAGTTCTTC. This gives the protein CASSVESGSYNEQFF.